This record concerns one TCR beta chain sequence. The data originate from a study of control samples from healthy donors and cancer patients. Only in-frame clones appear in the TCRdb table, and some are missing; sequencing was by immunoSEQ multiplex PCR. Here the sample spans about 140,000 clones, 94% being singletons. The receptor was derived from a man between 35 and 55 years old in good health. Material for sequencing was blood.

CDR3 sequence: CASSPLAGVPDTQYF. The DNA for the CDR3 is TGTGCCAGCAGCCCACTAGCGGGAGTCCCAGATACGCAGTATTTT. V gene TRBV27 combines with J gene TRBJ2-3, with TRBD2 matching over 11 bases. The CDR3 covers 15 residues. Germline-derived CDR1 and CDR2 are MNHEY and SMNVEV (reference sequence). V lost 6 bases and J lost 4; bases outside the gene matches: 6.